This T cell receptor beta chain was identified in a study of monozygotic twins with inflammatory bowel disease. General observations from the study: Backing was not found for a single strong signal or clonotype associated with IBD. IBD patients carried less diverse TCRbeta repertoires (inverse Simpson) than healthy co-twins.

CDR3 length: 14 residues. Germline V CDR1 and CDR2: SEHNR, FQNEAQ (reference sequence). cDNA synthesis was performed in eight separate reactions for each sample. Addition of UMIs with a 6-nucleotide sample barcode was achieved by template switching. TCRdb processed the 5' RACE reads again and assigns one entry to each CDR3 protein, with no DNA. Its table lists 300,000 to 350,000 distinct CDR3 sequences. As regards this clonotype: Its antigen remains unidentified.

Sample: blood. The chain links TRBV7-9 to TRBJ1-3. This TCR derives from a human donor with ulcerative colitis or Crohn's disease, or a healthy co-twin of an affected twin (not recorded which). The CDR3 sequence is CASSPWGSGNTIYF.